This T cell receptor beta chain was recorded in a study of CD8 T cells in Susac syndrome. Study-wide context: Among sequenced Susac syndrome patients, roughly six had active disease and fewer than ten were in remission. Intravenous immunoglobulin alone or corticosteroids were being given to patients with Susac syndrome at blood draw, unless they were therapy-naive.

Random hexamers were used to reverse transcribe an amount of roughly 0.5 to 1 ug RNA. Amplification of TCR beta CDR3 was carried out by immunoSEQ multiplex PCR, which covered 54 Vbeta and 13 Jbeta segments. TCRdb reprocessed the immunoSEQ multiplex PCR reads via MiXCR and lists one record per CDR3 protein. The sample lists about 180,000 distinct CDR3 sequences, roughly 94% occurring once. In regard to this clonotype: Its antigen is unidentified.

CDR1 and CDR2 from the germline V gene are SQVTM and ANQGSEA. The CDR3 loop spans 15 amino acids. Trimming cost V 1 base and J 0 bases, with 13 bases left between them. Study-wide findings and caveats: The relatively small number of individuals in the TCR sequencing and HLA analysis was acknowledged by the study.

The J gene is TRBJ2-7, the V gene TRBV29-1; D gene ambiguous. The sequenced sample consisted of CD4+ T cells from PBMCs. The origin of this receptor is a human donor with Susac syndrome. The CDR3 spells CSVEVGLSSSYEQYF. In nucleotides, the CDR3 is TGCAGCGTTGAAGTTGGGCTTTCCAGCTCCTACGAGCAGTACTTC.